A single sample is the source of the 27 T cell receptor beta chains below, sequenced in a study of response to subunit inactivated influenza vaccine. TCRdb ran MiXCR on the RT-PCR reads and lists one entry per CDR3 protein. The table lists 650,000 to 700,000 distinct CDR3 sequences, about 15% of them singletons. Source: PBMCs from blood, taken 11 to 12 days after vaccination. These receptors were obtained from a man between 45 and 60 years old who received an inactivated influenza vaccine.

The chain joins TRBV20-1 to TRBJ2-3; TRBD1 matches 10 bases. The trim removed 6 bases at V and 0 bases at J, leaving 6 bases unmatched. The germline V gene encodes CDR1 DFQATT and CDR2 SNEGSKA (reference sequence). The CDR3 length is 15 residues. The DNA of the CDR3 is TGCAGTGCGCGGACGGACAGGGGGAGCACAGATACGCAGTATTTT. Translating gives CSARTDRGSTDTQYF.

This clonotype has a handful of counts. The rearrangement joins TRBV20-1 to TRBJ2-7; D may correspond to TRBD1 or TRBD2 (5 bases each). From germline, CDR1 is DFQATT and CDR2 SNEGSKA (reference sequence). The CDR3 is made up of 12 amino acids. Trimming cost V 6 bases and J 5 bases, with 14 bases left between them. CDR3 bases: TGCAGTGCCCCGAGAGGGGACCACGAGCAGTACTTC. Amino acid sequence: CSAPRGDHEQYF.

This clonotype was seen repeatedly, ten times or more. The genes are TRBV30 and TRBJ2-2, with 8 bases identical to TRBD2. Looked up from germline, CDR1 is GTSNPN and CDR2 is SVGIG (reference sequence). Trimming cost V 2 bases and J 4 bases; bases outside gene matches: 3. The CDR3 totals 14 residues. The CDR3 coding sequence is TGTGCCTGGAGTATAGCGGGGCCCACCGGGGAGCTGTTTTTT. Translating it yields CAWSIAGPTGELFF.

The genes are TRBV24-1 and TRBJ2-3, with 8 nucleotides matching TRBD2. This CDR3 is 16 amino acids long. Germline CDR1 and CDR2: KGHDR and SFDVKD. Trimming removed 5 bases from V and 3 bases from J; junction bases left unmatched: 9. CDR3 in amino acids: CATSALKSGGTDTQYF. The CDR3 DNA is TGTGCCACCAGTGCCCTGAAGAGCGGGGGAACAGATACGCAGTATTTT.

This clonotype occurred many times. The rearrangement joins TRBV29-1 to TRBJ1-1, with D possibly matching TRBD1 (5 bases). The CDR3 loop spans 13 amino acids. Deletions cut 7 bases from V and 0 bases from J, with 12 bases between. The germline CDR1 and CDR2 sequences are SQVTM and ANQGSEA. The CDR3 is CSGAGRLNTEAFF. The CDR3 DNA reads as TGCAGCGGAGCGGGACGGCTGAACACTGAAGCTTTCTTT.

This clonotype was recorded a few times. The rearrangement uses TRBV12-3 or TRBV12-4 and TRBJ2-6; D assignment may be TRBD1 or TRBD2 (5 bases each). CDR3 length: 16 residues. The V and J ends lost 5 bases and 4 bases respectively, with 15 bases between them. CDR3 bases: TGTGCCAGCAGTCAAAAGAGGGGTTCGGGGGCCAACGTCCTGACTTTC. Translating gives CASSQKRGSGANVLTF.

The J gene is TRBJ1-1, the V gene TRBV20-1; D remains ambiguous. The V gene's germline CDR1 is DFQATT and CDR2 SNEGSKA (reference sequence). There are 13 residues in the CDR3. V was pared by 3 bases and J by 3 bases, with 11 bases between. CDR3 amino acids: CSASPNRYTEAFF. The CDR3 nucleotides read TGCAGTGCTAGTCCAAACAGATACACTGAAGCTTTCTTT.

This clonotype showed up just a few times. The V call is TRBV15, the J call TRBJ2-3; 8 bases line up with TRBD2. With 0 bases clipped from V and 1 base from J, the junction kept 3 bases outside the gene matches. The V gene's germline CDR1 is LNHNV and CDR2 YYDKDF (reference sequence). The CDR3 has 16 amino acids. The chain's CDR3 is CATSRDSSGGTDTQYF. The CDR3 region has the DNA TGTGCCACCAGCAGAGATAGTAGCGGGGGCACAGATACGCAGTATTTT.

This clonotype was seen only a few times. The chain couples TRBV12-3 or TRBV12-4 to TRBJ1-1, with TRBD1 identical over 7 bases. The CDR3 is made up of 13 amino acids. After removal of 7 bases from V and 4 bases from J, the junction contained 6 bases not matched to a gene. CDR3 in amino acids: CASMPQGTTEAFF. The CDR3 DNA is TGTGCCAGCATGCCACAGGGGACCACTGAAGCTTTCTTT.

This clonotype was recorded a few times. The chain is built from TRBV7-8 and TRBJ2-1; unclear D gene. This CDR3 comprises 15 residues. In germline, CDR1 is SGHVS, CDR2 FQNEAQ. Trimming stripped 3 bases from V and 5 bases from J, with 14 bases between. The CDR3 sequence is CASSFGIAANNEQFF. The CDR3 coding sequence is TGTGCCAGCAGCTTTGGCATTGCGGCGAACAATGAGCAGTTCTTC.

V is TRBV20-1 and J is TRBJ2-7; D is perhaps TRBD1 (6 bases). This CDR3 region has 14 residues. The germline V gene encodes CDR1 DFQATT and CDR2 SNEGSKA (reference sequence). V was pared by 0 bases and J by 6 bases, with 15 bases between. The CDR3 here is CSARDPTGGSEQYF. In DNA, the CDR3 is TGCAGTGCTAGAGACCCTACTGGGGGCTCCGAGCAGTACTTC.

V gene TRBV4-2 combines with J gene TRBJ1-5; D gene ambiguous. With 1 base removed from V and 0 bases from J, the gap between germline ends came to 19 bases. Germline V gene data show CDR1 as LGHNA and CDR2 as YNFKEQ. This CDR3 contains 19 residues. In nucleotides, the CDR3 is TGTGCCAGCAGCCAAGTCTGGAGTGACACCACTTATAGCAATCAGCCCCAGCATTTT. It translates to CASSQVWSDTTYSNQPQHF.

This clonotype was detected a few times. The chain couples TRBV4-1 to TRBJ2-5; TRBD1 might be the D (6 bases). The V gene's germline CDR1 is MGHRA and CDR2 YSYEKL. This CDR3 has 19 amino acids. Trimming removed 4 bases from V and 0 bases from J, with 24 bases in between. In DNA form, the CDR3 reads TGCGCCAGCAGCCCCGTAGGCAGGCGAGGACAGCGGTACCAAGAGACCCAGTACTTC. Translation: CASSPVGRRGQRYQETQYF.

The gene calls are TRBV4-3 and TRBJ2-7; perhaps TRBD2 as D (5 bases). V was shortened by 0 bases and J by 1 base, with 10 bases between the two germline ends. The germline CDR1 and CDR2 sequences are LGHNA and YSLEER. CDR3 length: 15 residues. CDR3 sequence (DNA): TGCGCCAGCAGCCAAGAAGGACTTAATTCCTACGAGCAGTACTTC. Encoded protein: CASSQEGLNSYEQYF.

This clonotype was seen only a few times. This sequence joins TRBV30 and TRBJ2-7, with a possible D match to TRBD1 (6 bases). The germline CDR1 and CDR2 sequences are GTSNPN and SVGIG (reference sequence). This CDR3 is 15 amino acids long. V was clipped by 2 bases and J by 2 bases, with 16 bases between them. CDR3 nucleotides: TGTGCCTGGAGTACAGGGCTCAAGGGGACCTACGAGCAGTACTTC. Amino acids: CAWSTGLKGTYEQYF. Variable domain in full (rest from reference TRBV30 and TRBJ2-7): SQTIHQWPATLVQPVGSPLSLECTVEGTSNPNLYWYRQAAGRGLQLLFYSVGIGQISSEVPQNLSASRPQDRQFILSSKKLLLSDSGFYLCAWSTGLKGTYEQYFGPGTRLTVT.

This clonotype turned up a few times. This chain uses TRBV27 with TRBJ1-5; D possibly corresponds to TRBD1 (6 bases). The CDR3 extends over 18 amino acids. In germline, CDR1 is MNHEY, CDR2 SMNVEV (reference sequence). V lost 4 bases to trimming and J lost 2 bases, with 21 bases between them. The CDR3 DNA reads TGTGCCAGCAGTTACCCCCCGGGGGGGGCTTTTGGCAATCAGCCCCAGCATTTT. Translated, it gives CASSYPPGGAFGNQPQHF.

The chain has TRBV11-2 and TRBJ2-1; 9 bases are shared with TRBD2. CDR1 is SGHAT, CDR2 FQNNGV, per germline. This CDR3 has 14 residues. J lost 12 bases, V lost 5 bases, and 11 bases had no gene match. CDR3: CASSVTGLAGAQFF. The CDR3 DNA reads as TGTGCCAGCAGCGTAACGGGACTAGCCGGTGCGCAGTTCTTC.

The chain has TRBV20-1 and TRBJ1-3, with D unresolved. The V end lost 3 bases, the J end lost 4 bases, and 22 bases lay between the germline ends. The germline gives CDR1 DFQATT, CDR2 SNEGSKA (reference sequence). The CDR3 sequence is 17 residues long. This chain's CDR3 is CSARISGGTYSGNTIYF. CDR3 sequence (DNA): TGCAGTGCTAGGATCTCAGGAGGAACATATAGCGGAAACACCATATATTTT.

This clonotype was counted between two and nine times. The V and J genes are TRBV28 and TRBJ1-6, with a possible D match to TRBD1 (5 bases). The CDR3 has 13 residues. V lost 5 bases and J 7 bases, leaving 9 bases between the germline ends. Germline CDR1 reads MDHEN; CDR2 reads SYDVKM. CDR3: CASSTTGNSPLHF. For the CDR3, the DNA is TGTGCCAGCAGTACCACAGGAAATTCACCCCTCCACTTT.

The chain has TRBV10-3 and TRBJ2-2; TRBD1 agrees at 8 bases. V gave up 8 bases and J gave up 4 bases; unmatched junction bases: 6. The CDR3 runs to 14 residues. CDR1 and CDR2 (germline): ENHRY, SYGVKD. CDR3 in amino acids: CAIAGGASTGELFF. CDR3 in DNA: TGTGCCATCGCAGGGGGCGCAAGCACCGGGGAGCTGTTTTTT.

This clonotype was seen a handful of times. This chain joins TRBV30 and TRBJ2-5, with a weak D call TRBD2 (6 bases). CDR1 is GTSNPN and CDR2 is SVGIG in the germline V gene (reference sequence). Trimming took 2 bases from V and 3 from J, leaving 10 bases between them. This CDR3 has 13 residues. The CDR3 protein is CAWSHGGKETQYF. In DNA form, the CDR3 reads TGTGCCTGGAGTCATGGGGGGAAAGAGACCCAGTACTTC.

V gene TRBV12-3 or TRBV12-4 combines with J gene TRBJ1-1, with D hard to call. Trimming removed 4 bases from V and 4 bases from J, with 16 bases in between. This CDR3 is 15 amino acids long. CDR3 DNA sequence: TGTGCCAGCAGTTCCACCTGGGCGATGGGCACTGAAGCTTTCTTT. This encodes CASSSTWAMGTEAFF.

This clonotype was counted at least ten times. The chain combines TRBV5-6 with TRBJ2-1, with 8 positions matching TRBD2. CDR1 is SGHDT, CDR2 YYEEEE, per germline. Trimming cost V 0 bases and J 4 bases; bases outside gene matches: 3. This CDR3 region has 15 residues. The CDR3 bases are TGTGCCAGCAGCTTGGTTAGCGGGGCGTACAATGAGCAGTTCTTC. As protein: CASSLVSGAYNEQFF. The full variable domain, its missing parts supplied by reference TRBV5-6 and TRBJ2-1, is DAGVTQSPTHLIKTRGQQVTLRCSPKSGHDTVSWYQQALGQGPQFIFQYYEEEERQRGNFPDRFSGHQFPNYSSELNVNALLLGDSALYLCASSLVSGAYNEQFFGPGTRLTVL.

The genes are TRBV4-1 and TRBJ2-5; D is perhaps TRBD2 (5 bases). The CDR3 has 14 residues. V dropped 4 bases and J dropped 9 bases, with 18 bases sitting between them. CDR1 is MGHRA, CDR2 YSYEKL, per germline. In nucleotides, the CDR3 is TGCGCCAGCAGCCTCGGACTGGAGGTCTCGGCCCAGTACTTC. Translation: CASSLGLEVSAQYF.

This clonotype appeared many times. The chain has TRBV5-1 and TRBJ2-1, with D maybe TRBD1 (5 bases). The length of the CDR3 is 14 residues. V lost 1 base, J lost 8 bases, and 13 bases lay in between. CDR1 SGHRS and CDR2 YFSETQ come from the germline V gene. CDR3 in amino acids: CASSLFWGRDEQFF. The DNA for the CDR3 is TGCGCCAGCAGCTTGTTTTGGGGCCGGGATGAGCAGTTCTTC.

CDR3 sequence: CASNTQRGPDPTDTQYF. The CDR3 DNA is TGTGCCAGCAACACCCAGCGGGGGCCGGATCCCACAGATACGCAGTATTTT. The V and J genes are TRBV5-6 and TRBJ2-3, with TRBD2 matching 8 bases. The CDR3 consists of 17 residues. V shed 6 bases and J 2 bases; nucleotides not matched to a gene: 14. From germline, CDR1 is SGHDT and CDR2 YYEEEE.

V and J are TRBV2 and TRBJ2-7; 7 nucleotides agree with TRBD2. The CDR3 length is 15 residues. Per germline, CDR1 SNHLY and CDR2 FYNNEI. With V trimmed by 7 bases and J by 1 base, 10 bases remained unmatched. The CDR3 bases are TGTGCCAGCACCGATCCGGGACTAAGGTCCTACGAGCAGTACTTC. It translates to CASTDPGLRSYEQYF.